These 8 T cell receptor beta chains came from one sample sequenced in a study of blood T cell repertoires in COVID-19. Method: immunoSEQ multiplex PCR; TCRdb's copy keeps in-frame clones and lacks some. This repertoire shows fewer than 250,000 clones, over 75% found once; its top ten account for around 7%. Sequences were obtained from PBMCs or T cells enriched from blood (not recorded which). The receptor source for this set is a young man in a cohort exposed to, infected with or recovered from COVID-19 (not recorded which).

CDR3 sequence (DNA): TGTGCCAGCGGTAGACAGGAAGTTAATGAAAAACTGTTTTTT. It yields the protein CASGRQEVNEKLFF. This chain joins TRBV6-6 and TRBJ1-4; possibly TRBD1 for D (6 bases). CDR1 and CDR2 from the germline V gene are MNHNY and SVGAGI (reference sequence). There are 14 residues in the CDR3. With 8 bases removed from V and 4 bases from J, the gap between germline ends came to 14 bases.

As regards this clone: Within the sample, other DNA sequences also encode this same CDR3. This chain joins TRBV7-2 and TRBJ2-1; 9 positions match TRBD2. The CDR3 has 14 residues. The ends lost 1 base at V and 7 bases at J; junction bases unmatched: 2. CDR1 is SGHTA, CDR2 FQGNSA, per germline. CDR3 bases: TGTGCCAGCAGCTTAGTAGCGGGAGCGAATGAGCAGTTCTTC. It translates to CASSLVAGANEQFF.

The rearrangement links TRBV28 to TRBJ1-5, with unresolved D. The germline CDR1 and CDR2 sequences are MDHEN and SYDVKM. Trimming shortened V by 5 bases and J by 1 base, and 9 bases separated the two germline ends. CDR3 size: 14 residues. The CDR3 nucleotides read TGTGCCAGCAGTATTCAGGTCAGCAATCAGCCCCAGCATTTT. Its translation: CASSIQVSNQPQHF.

V usage is TRBV24-1 and J usage is TRBJ2-5, with unresolved D. V was shortened by 3 bases and J by 5 bases, with 9 bases between the two germline ends. CDR3 length: 13 residues. In germline, CDR1 is KGHDR, CDR2 SFDVKD. The CDR3: CATSDPNLETQYF. The CDR3 nucleotides read TGTGCCACCAGTGATCCTAACCTGGAGACCCAGTACTTC.

This chain joins TRBV15 and TRBJ2-1; possible D gene TRBD2, 5 bases. Germline CDR1 is LNHNV and CDR2 is YYDKDF (reference sequence). The CDR3 is made up of 16 amino acids. V lost 5 bases, J lost 7 bases, and 21 bases lay in between. The CDR3 loop reads CATSPWSHRGLNEQFF. The DNA for the CDR3 is TGTGCCACCAGCCCGTGGTCCCATCGAGGGCTTAATGAGCAGTTCTTC. The full variable domain, in which reference TRBV15 and TRBJ2-1 provide the parts outside the CDR3, is DAMVIQNPRYQVTQFGKPVTLSCSQTLNHNVMYWYQQKSSQAPKLLFHYYDKDFNNEADTPDNFQSRRPNTSFCFLDIRSPGLGDTAMYLCATSPWSHRGLNEQFFGPGTRLTVL.

The V gene is TRBV14, the J gene TRBJ2-7; D is unclear. The germline V gene has CDR1 SGHDN and CDR2 FVKESK. The ends were cut back, 0 bases at V and 0 bases at J, with 12 bases in the middle. This CDR3 has 16 residues. The CDR3 is CASSQEAAIPSYEQYF. The CDR3 bases are TGTGCCAGCAGCCAAGAGGCCGCAATACCCTCCTACGAGCAGTACTTC.

This clone was counted once. The V call is TRBV4-1, the J call TRBJ2-7, with TRBD1 as a possible D gene (5 bases). Per germline, CDR1 MGHRA and CDR2 YSYEKL. The CDR3 is 13 amino acids. V shed 0 bases and J shed 5 bases, with 8 bases lying between them. The CDR3 spells CASSQDREDEQYF. CDR3 nucleotide sequence: TGCGCCAGCAGCCAAGACAGGGAAGACGAGCAGTACTTC.

This chain connects TRBV29-1 to TRBJ2-5, with D tentatively TRBD2 (6 bases). V lost 4 bases, J lost 10 bases, and 13 bases lay in between. The CDR3 totals 11 residues. Per germline, CDR1 SQVTM and CDR2 ANQGSEA. The CDR3 DNA is TGCAGCGTTGCTGAGGTCGGGGGCCAGTACTTC. Amino acid sequence: CSVAEVGGQYF.